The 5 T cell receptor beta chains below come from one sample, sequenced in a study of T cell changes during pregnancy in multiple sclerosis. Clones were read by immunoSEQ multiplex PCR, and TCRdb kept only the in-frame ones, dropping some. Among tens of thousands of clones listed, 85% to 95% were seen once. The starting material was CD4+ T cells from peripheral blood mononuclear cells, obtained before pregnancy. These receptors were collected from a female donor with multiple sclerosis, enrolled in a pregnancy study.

This chain's CDR3 is CASRDRRNTEAFF. The CDR3, as DNA: TGTGCCAGCCGGGACAGGAGGAACACTGAAGCTTTCTTT. J is TRBJ1-1 and V is TRBV27; 8 nucleotides agree with TRBD1. CDR3 size: 13 residues. Germline lookup yields CDR1 MNHEY and CDR2 SMNVEV (reference sequence). The V segment lost 8 bases and the J segment 1 base; nucleotides outside the gene matches: 3.

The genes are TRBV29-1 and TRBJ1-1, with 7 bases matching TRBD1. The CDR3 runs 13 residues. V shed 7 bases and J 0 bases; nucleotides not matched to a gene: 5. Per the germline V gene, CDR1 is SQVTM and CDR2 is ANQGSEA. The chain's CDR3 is CSGETGMNTEAFF. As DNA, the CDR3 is TGCAGCGGGGAGACAGGGATGAACACTGAAGCTTTCTTT.

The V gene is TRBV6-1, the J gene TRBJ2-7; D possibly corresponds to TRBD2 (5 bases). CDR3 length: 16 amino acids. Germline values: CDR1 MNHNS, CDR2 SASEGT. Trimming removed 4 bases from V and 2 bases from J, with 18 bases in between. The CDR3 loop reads CASSGVNRGLAYEQYF. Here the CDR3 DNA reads TGTGCCAGCAGTGGGGTAAATCGTGGACTCGCCTACGAGCAGTACTTC.

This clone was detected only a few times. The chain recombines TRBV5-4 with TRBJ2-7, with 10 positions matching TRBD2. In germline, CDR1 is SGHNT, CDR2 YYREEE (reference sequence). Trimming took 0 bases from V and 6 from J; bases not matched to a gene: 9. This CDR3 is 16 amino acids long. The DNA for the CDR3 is TGTGCCAGCAGCTTGGAACTAGCGGGGATATACGTCGAGCAGTACTTC. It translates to CASSLELAGIYVEQYF.

CDR3 in DNA: TGCGCCAGCAGCTTGGACCGGGGGGCGAGGAACACCATATATTTT. It specifies CASSLDRGARNTIYF. This sequence joins TRBV5-1 and TRBJ1-3; D might be TRBD1 (6 bases). CDR3 length: 15 amino acids. Per germline, CDR1 SGHRS and CDR2 YFSETQ. The V end lost 0 bases, the J end lost 7 bases, and 14 bases lay between the germline ends.